This T cell receptor beta chain was profiled in a study of blood T cell repertoires in COVID-19. Study-wide context: From the United States, Italy and Spain came samples of acute and convalescent COVID-19.

Sequenced by immunoSEQ multiplex PCR; TCRdb stores in-frame clones only, minus some. The repertoire holds 65,000 to 95,000 clones, with nearly 90% as singletons. Germline trimming cut 4 bases from V and 2 bases from J; bases unmatched to any gene: 7. Germline V gene data show CDR1 as SGHVS and CDR2 as FQNEAQ. This CDR3 region has 16 residues. V and J are TRBV7-8 and TRBJ1-3, with 8 bases fitting TRBD1. This clonotype was sampled from a man at least 80 years old with acute or convalescent COVID-19. What was sequenced was peripheral blood. The CDR3 DNA is TGTGCCAGCAGCTCCCGACAGGGGTCGCCTGGAAACACCATATATTTT. This sequence encodes CASSSRQGSPGNTIYF.